A single sample is the source of the 17 T cell receptor beta chains below, sequenced in a study of T cell repertoires in cytomegalovirus infection. TCRdb independently ran MiXCR on the reads; one entry per CDR3 protein. The repertoire holds some 600,000 distinct CDR3 sequences, roughly 24% seen once, with less than 10% in the top ten. Sample: CD8+ T cells from PBMCs. The receptors here all came from a human donor in good health (CMV status not recorded). Some clones in this sample may be carry-over from other donors' samples.

The V and J genes are TRBV28 and TRBJ2-1, with TRBD2 as a possible D gene (5 bases). Germline values: CDR1 MDHEN, CDR2 SYDVKM. Trimming removed 6 bases at V and 0 bases at J, with 12 bases between. The CDR3 spans 15 residues. The CDR3 region has the DNA TGTGCCAGCAGCCCAATGGGGAGCTCCTACAATGAGCAGTTCTTC. The encoded protein is CASSPMGSSYNEQFF.

V and J are TRBV6-5 and TRBJ2-7, with TRBD1 as a possible D gene (5 bases). The V gene's germline CDR1 is MNHEY and CDR2 SVGAGI. This CDR3 has 16 residues. The germline V and J ends were trimmed by 2 bases and 0 bases, with 14 bases remaining between them. The CDR3 DNA follows: TGTGCCAGCAGTTACGATAGTACGGACAACTCCTACGAGCAGTACTTC. The encoded protein is CASSYDSTDNSYEQYF.

This clonotype was seen only a few times. The CDR3 region is CASSPMTGSYNEQFF. The CDR3, as DNA: TGTGCCAGCAGCCCAATGACAGGATCCTACAATGAGCAGTTCTTC. The chain links TRBV11-3 to TRBJ2-1; D perhaps matches TRBD1 (6 bases). This CDR3 spans 15 amino acids. CDR1 and CDR2 (germline): SGHNT, YENEEA. The V end was cut by 5 bases, the J end by 1 base, with 12 bases between.

The rearrangement joins TRBV20-1 to TRBJ2-1, with 8 bases lining up with TRBD2. Germline V gene lookup returns CDR1 DFQATT and CDR2 SNEGSKA (reference sequence). This CDR3 region has 15 residues. The J segment lost 4 bases and the V segment lost 5 bases, leaving 10 bases of the junction unmatched. CDR3 sequence reads: CSAYPRLAQYNEQFF. The CDR3 region has the DNA TGCAGTGCTTATCCCCGACTAGCGCAATACAATGAGCAGTTCTTC.

This clonotype was counted a few times. The V call is TRBV12-3 or TRBV12-4, the J call TRBJ2-1; TRBD1 matches 8 bases. V was clipped by 5 bases and J by 12 bases; unmatched bases: 6. The CDR3 covers 12 residues. CDR3 amino acids: CASSGGTGWQFF. Here the CDR3 DNA reads TGTGCCAGCAGTGGGGGGACAGGTTGGCAGTTCTTC.

The rearrangement joins TRBV28 to TRBJ1-1, with 7 bases identical to TRBD1. The CDR3 totals 13 residues. V was pared by 3 bases and J by 7 bases, with 5 bases of the junction left unmatched. The germline CDR1 and CDR2 sequences are MDHEN and SYDVKM. The CDR3 loop is CASSLRTGDEAFF. Written as DNA, the CDR3 is TGTGCCAGCAGTTTGAGGACAGGCGATGAAGCTTTCTTT.

This clonotype has a count of ten or more. The CDR3 region is CASSMTENLYGYTF. CDR3 sequence (DNA): TGTGCCAGCAGTATGACCGAGAACCTCTATGGCTACACCTTC. The V and J genes are TRBV28 and TRBJ1-2; D remains ambiguous. The V gene lost 5 bases and the J gene lost 4 bases, with 14 bases spanning the gap. Germline-derived CDR1 and CDR2 are MDHEN and SYDVKM. The CDR3 extends over 14 amino acids.

The gene calls are TRBV11-1 and TRBJ2-2, with D tentatively TRBD1 (6 bases). The V and J ends lost 4 bases and 1 base respectively, with 13 bases between them. CDR1 is SGHAT and CDR2 is FQDESV in the germline V gene (reference sequence). The CDR3 is 16 residues long. CDR3 DNA: TGTGCCAGCAGCTCCCAGGGGATTCGGAACACCGGGGAGCTGTTTTTT. Protein product: CASSSQGIRNTGELFF.

CDR3 sequence reads: CSARRIHTGELFF. The CDR3 DNA sequence: TGCAGTGCTAGAAGGATTCACACCGGGGAGCTGTTTTTT. V usage is TRBV20-1 and J usage is TRBJ2-2; no clear D gene. The V end was cut by 2 bases, the J end by 3 bases, with 7 bases between. The CDR3 extends over 13 amino acids. CDR1 DFQATT and CDR2 SNEGSKA come from the germline V gene (reference sequence).

Points on this clonotype: Given a much more abundant clone one base away, this may be a read error. The J gene is TRBJ1-5, the V gene TRBV7-6; TRBD1 matches 8 bases. Germline V CDR1 and CDR2: SGHVS, FNYEAQ. This CDR3 has 15 amino acids. CDR3 region: CVSSGQGYGNQPQHF. The CDR3, as DNA: TGTGTCAGCAGCGGACAGGGTTATGGCAATCAGCCCCAGCATTTT.

This clonotype came up many times. The V call is TRBV12-3 or TRBV12-4, the J call TRBJ1-1; possibly TRBD1 for D (5 bases). The CDR3 spans 15 residues. V was pared by 6 bases and J by 6 bases, with 20 bases between. The CDR3 nucleotides are TGTGCCAGCAGACAAGGGTCGGGGGTTAACGCTGAAGCTTTCTTT. Translation: CASRQGSGVNAEAFF.

Concerning this clonotype itself: The junction departs from the called germline gene at one end, perhaps through a read error. The CDR3 nucleotides read TGTGCCGGCAGTTTTCTAGGGGACCACAATGAGCAGTTCTTC. Translating gives CAGSFLGDHNEQFF. The J gene is TRBJ2-1, the V gene TRBV12-3 or TRBV12-4; the D gene could be TRBD1 or TRBD2 (5 bases each). The CDR3 length is 14 residues.

The rearrangement links TRBV28 to TRBJ2-7; D is perhaps TRBD1 or TRBD2 (5 bases each). CDR1 MDHEN and CDR2 SYDVKM come from the germline V gene. The CDR3 has 13 amino acids. Trimming stripped 1 base from V and 4 bases from J, with 8 bases between. This chain's CDR3 is CASSLLGEYEQYV. The CDR3, as DNA: TGTGCCAGCAGTTTATTGGGGGAGTACGAGCAGTACGTC.

This chain joins TRBV5-1 and TRBJ2-2; TRBD2 agrees at 9 bases. The CDR3 runs 16 residues. Germline-derived CDR1 and CDR2 are SGHRS and YFSETQ. V shed 0 bases and J 6 bases; nucleotides not matched to a gene: 6. The CDR3 here is CASSLARGGMAGELFF. CDR3 bases: TGCGCCAGCAGCTTGGCGCGGGGGGGCATGGCCGGGGAGCTGTTTTTT.

This chain uses TRBV4-1 with TRBJ2-4; the D gene is possibly TRBD2 (6 bases). The germline CDR1 and CDR2 sequences are MGHRA and YSYEKL. The V end lost 5 bases, the J end lost 6 bases, and 11 bases lay between the germline ends. The CDR3 covers 13 residues. The chain's CDR3 is CASSTRDSNIQYF. The CDR3 DNA is TGCGCCAGCAGCACCCGGGACTCAAACATTCAGTACTTC.

The V and J genes are TRBV20-1 and TRBJ2-3; 9 bases are a match to TRBD2. The ends lost 3 bases at V and 4 bases at J; junction bases unmatched: 5. The CDR3 runs to 14 residues. In germline, CDR1 is DFQATT, CDR2 SNEGSKA (reference sequence). Here the CDR3 reads CSARRLADSDTQYF. Written as DNA, the CDR3 is TGCAGTGCTAGGAGACTAGCGGATTCAGATACGCAGTATTTT.

This clonotype was seen a handful of times. The gene calls are TRBV7-8 and TRBJ1-5; D gene ambiguous. Trimming removed 2 bases at V and 3 bases at J, with 5 bases between. The germline V gene encodes CDR1 SGHVS and CDR2 FQNEAQ. The CDR3 covers 13 residues. CDR3 amino acids: CASSLLANQPQHF. CDR3 DNA: TGTGCCAGCAGCTTATTGGCCAATCAGCCCCAGCATTTT.